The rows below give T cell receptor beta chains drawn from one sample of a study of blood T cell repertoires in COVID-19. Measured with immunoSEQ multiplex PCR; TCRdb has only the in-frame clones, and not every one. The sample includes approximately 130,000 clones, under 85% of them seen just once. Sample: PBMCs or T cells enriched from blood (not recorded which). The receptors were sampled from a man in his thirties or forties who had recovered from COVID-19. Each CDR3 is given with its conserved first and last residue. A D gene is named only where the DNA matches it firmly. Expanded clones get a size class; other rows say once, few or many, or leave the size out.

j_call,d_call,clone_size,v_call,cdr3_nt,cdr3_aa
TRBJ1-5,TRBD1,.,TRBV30,TGTGCCTGGGGACAGGGGACGTATAGCAATCAGCCCCAGCATTTT,CAWGQGTYSNQPQHF
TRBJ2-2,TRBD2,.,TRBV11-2,TGTGCCAGCAGCTTCGGGCGGGGGGGTAACACCGGGGAGCTGTTTTTT,CASSFGRGGNTGELFF
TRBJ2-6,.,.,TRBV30,TGTGCCTGGATGAGGGCCGGGGCCAACGTCCTGACTTTC,CAWMRAGANVLTF
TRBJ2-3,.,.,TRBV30,TGTGCCTGGGCAACACAGGGCACAGATACGCAGTATTTT,CAWATQGTDTQYF
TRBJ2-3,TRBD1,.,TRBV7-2,TGTGCCAGCAGCACTGGGACAGCTCGGGATACGCAGTATTTT,CASSTGTARDTQYF
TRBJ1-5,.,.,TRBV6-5,TGTGCCAGCAGCCCAGACAGAACATATCAGCCCCAGCATTTT,CASSPDRTYQPQHF
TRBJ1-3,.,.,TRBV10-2,TGCGCCAGCAGTGAAGATGCAGGGCTTGGAAACACCATATATTTT,CASSEDAGLGNTIYF
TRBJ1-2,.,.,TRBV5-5,TGTGCCAGCAGCTTGAGCCGGGGGAGCTATGGCTACACCTTC,CASSLSRGSYGYTF
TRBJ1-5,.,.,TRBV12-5,TGTGCTAGTGGTTTTGTAGTTCAGCCCCAGCATTTT,CASGFVVQPQHF
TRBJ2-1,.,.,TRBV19,TGTGCCAGTAGTAACGAGCACAATGAGCAGTTCTTC,CASSNEHNEQFF
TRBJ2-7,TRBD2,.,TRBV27,TGTGCCAGCAGTTTCGGACTAGCGGGATACGAGCAGTACTTC,CASSFGLAGYEQYF
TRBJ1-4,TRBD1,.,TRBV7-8,TGTGCCAGCAGCTTAAGTGGGACAGGGGGATGGGAACTGTTTTTT,CASSLSGTGGWELFF
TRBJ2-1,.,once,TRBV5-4,TGTGCCAGCAGCTTGCGTCTCCTCAGCTCCTACAATGAGCAGTTCTTC,CASSLRLLSSYNEQFF
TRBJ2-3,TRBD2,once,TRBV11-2,TGTGCCAGCAGCCGAACTAGCGGGAGAAGGACAGATACGCAGTATTTT,CASSRTSGRRTDTQYF
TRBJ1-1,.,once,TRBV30,TGTGCCTGGAGGCAGGAGGGGTTCACTGAAGCTTTCTTT,CAWRQEGFTEAFF
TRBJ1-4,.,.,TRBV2,TGTGCCAGCAGTGACCCGCAGTACACTAATGAAAAACTGTTTTTT,CASSDPQYTNEKLFF
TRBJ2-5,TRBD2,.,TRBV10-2,TGCGCCAGCAGTGAGTCGAAGGCGGGAGATGAGACCCAGTACTTC,CASSESKAGDETQYF
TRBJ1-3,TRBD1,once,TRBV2,TGTGCCAGCAGGGAGACAGGGGCCGGAAACACCATATATTTT,CASRETGAGNTIYF
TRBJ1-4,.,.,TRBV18,TGTGCCAGCTCAGCTACTGAGGAAGAAAAACTGTTTTTT,CASSATEEEKLFF
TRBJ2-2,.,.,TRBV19,TGTGCCAGTAGTTTTGGGACACCGAACACCGGGGAGCTGTTTTTT,CASSFGTPNTGELFF